This T cell receptor (beta chain) was documented in a study of blood T cells in healthy people across ages. Study background: T cells yielded about one barcoded beta molecule per two cells through template switching.

Study-wide results and caveats: A greater number of naive CD4+ cells and higher diversity distinguished long-lived donors from aged donors.

This clonotype has a handful of counts. Its antigen is not identified. Donors ranged from roughly 6 to 95 years old and were healthy Caucasians in Russia. The germline V gene has CDR1 MNHEY and CDR2 SMNVEV (reference sequence). The V segment lost 3 bases and the J segment 0 bases; nucleotides outside the gene matches: 9. The CDR3 sequence is 18 residues long. A sample-barcoded 5' primer and a J-beta primer mix were used in a second PCR of roughly 6 to 12 cycles. One entry per CDR3 protein results from TCRdb running MiXCR on the 5' RACE reads. The data show over 1,500,000 distinct CDR3 sequences, just under 50% seen once.

The sequenced material came from blood. The chain recombines TRBV27 with TRBJ2-3, with 10 bases matching TRBD2. The sequence came from a woman between 40 and 55 years old in good health. Here the CDR3 reads CASSFLAGVPPSTDTQYF. Written as DNA, the CDR3 is TGTGCCAGCAGTTTCCTAGCGGGGGTCCCACCTAGCACAGATACGCAGTATTTT.